The 8 T cell receptor beta chains below were found in one sample sequenced in a study of CD8 T cells in ankylosing spondylitis. TCRdb fed the 5' RACE reads into MiXCR, producing one record per CDR3 protein. The sample includes more than 150,000 distinct CDR3 sequences, roughly 18% of them seen just once. Sequencing was carried out using blood, either unsorted or a sorted T cell fraction (not recorded which). These receptor sequences come from a male donor aged 10 to 35 with ankylosing spondylitis or in good health (not recorded which).

This clonotype was detected ten times or more. This chain uses TRBV28 with TRBJ2-2; TRBD2 matches at 7 bases. Germline values: CDR1 MDHEN, CDR2 SYDVKM. V lost 2 bases and J lost 0; bases outside the gene matches: 9. This CDR3 contains 18 residues. CDR3 residues: CASSLGDGTKTNTGELFF. DNA for the CDR3: TGTGCCAGCAGTTTAGGCGACGGGACTAAAACGAACACCGGGGAGCTGTTTTTT.

CDR3 nucleotides: TGCAGTGCTAGAGCCCTTCGGCAGGGGCGATTGAACACTGAAGCTTTCTTT. The encoded protein is CSARALRQGRLNTEAFF. The genes are TRBV20-1 and TRBJ1-1, with D tentatively TRBD1 (6 bases). Germline CDR1 DFQATT, CDR2 SNEGSKA (reference sequence). V was cut by 1 base and J by 0 bases, with 18 bases left in between. The CDR3 is 17 residues long.

Many counts were recorded for this clonotype. One end of the junction fails to match germline, which may point to a read error. The rearrangement joins TRBV6-4 to TRBJ2-5; D ambiguous. The germline CDR1 and CDR2 sequences are MRHNA and SNTAGT. This CDR3 comprises 12 residues. CDR3 loop: CASSADSETQYF. CDR3 DNA: TGTGCCAGCAGTGCAGATTCGGAGACTCAGTACTTC.

This clonotype occurred many times. This chain uses TRBV6-2 or TRBV6-3 with TRBJ2-1; 8 nucleotides match TRBD2. Germline CDR1 reads MNHEY; CDR2 reads SVGEGT. The length of the CDR3 is 13 residues. V shed 7 bases and J 6 bases; nucleotides not matched to a gene: 5. CDR3: CASTPGTSNEQFF. Written as DNA, the CDR3 is TGTGCCAGCACCCCCGGGACTAGCAATGAGCAGTTCTTC.

The sample holds many counts of this clonotype. The rearrangement links TRBV12-3 or TRBV12-4 to TRBJ2-2; TRBD1 or TRBD2 may be the D gene (5 bases each). V lost 4 bases to trimming and J lost 4 bases, with 19 bases between them. CDR3 length: 17 amino acids. The CDR3 DNA sequence: TGTGCCAGCAGTTGGAAAGGGGTTGGACTTATCACCGGGGAGCTGTTTTTT. Residues: CASSWKGVGLITGELFF.

The chain is built from TRBV29-1 and TRBJ2-7; possible D gene TRBD1, 5 bases. V was clipped by 4 bases and J by 4 bases, with 17 bases between them. Germline lookup yields CDR1 SQVTM and CDR2 ANQGSEA. The CDR3 has 14 amino acids. CDR3 loop: CSVAGLGATYEQYF. CDR3 nucleotide sequence: TGCAGCGTTGCCGGGCTTGGGGCGACGTACGAGCAGTACTTC.

In its sample, this clonotype was seen many times. V is TRBV9 and J is TRBJ2-3, with D perhaps matching TRBD1 or TRBD2 (5 bases each). V lost 4 bases and J lost 0, with 12 bases in between. CDR3 size: 15 residues. Germline V gene data show CDR1 as SGDLS and CDR2 as YYNGEE. The CDR3 DNA reads as TGTGCCAGCAGCAGGGGAGCACAAAGCACAGATACGCAGTATTTT. This encodes CASSRGAQSTDTQYF.

The genes are TRBV14 and TRBJ2-3; 13 bases map to TRBD2. The CDR3 sequence is 16 residues long. Germline CDR1 reads SGHDN; CDR2 reads FVKESK. Trimming took 4 bases from V and 3 from J; bases not matched to a gene: 4. CDR3 DNA sequence: TGTGCCAGCAGCCGGCGACTAGCGGGAGGTACAGATACGCAGTATTTT. Amino acid sequence: CASSRRLAGGTDTQYF. Full variable domain (rest looked up from reference TRBV14 and TRBJ2-3): EAGVTQFPSHSVIEKGQTVTLRCDPISGHDNLYWYRRVMGKEIKFLLHFVKESKQDESGMPNNRFLAERTGGTYSTLKVQPAELEDSGVYFCASSRRLAGGTDTQYFGPGTRLTVL.